The sequence of this T cell receptor beta chain was determined in a study of CD8 T cells in ankylosing spondylitis. TCRdb processed the 5' RACE reads anew with MiXCR; each CDR3 protein has one entry. The sample lists around 210,000 distinct CDR3 sequences, over 7% occurring once. CDR3 length equals 17 residues. Germline CDR1 MNHEY, CDR2 SVGEGT. Trimming removed 7 bases at V and 4 bases at J, with 25 bases between. General observations from the study: In reactive arthritis synovial fluid and blood, some motif variants had been reported before. A motif in TCR beta, a set of several highly homologous variants, appeared characteristic of ankylosing spondylitis blood.

This clonotype has at least ten counts. What it binds is unknown. The chain links TRBV6-2 or TRBV6-3 to TRBJ1-2; D uncertain. The sample consisted of blood, either unsorted or a sorted T cell fraction (not recorded which). This clonotype originated in a female donor with ankylosing spondylitis or in good health (not recorded which). DNA of the CDR3: TGTGCCAGCACCGAGACCCCCCGCGACTACAGTTTCTATGGCTACACCTTC. Its protein is CASTETPRDYSFYGYTF.